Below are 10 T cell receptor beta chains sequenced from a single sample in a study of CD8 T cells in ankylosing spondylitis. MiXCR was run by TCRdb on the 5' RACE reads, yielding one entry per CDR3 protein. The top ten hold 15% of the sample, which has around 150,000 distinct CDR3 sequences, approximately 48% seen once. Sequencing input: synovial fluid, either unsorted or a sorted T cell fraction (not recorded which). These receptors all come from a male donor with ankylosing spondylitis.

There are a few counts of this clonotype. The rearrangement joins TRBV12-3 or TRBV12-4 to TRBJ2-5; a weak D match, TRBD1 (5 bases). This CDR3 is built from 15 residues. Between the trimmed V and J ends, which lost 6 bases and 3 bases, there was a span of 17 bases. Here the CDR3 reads CASSTILETEETQYF. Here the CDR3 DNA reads TGTGCCAGCAGCACTATCCTCGAGACAGAAGAGACCCAGTACTTC.

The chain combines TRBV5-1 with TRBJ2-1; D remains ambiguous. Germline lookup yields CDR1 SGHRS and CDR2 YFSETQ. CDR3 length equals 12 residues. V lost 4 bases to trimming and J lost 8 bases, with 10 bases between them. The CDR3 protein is CASSPYRYEQFF. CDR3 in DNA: TGCGCCAGCAGCCCCTACCGCTATGAGCAGTTCTTC.

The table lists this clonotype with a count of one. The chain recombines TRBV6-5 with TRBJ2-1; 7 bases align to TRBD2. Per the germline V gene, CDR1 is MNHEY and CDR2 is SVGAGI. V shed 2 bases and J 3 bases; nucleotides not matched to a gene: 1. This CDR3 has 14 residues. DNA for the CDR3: TGTGCCAGCAGTTACGGGACTATCTACAATGAGCAGTTCTTC. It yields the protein CASSYGTIYNEQFF.

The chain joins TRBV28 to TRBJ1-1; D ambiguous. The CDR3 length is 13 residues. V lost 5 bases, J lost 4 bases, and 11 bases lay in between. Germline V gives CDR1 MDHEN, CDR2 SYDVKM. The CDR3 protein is CASSTRRITEAFF. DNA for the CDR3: TGTGCCAGCAGTACACGGAGGATCACTGAAGCTTTCTTT.

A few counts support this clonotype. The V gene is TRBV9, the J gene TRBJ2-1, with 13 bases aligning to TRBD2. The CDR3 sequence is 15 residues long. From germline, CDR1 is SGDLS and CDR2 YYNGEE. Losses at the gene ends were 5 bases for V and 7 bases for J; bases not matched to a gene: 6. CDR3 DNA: TGTGCCAGCAGTCCACTAGCGGGGGGGCCGAATGAGCAGTTCTTC. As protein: CASSPLAGGPNEQFF.

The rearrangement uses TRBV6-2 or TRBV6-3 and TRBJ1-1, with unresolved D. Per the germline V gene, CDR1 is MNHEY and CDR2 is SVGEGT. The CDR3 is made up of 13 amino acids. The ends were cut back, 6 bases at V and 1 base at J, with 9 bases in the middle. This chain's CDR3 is CASSPDWNTEAFF. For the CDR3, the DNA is TGTGCCAGCAGCCCGGACTGGAACACTGAAGCTTTCTTT.

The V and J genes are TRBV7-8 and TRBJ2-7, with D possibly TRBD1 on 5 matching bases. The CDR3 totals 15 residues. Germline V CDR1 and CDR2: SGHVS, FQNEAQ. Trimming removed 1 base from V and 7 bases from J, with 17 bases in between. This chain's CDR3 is CASSLDGLLRGEQYF. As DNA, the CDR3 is TGTGCCAGCAGCTTAGATGGCCTTCTTAGGGGTGAGCAGTACTTC.

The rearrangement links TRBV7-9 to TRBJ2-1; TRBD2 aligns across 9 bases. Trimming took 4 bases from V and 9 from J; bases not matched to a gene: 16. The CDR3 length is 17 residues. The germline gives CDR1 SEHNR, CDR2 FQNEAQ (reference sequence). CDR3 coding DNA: TGTGCCAGCAGCTCCCTCATGGGGGCGGGAGGGCCACGTGAGCAGTTCTTC. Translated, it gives CASSSLMGAGGPREQFF.

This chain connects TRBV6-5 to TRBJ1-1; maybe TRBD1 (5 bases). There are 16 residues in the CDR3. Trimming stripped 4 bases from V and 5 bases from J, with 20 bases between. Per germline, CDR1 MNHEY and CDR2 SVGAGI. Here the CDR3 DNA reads TGTGCCAGCAGTTTGTCGCATTGGGGGTCGCGGACTGAAGCTTTCTTT. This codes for CASSLSHWGSRTEAFF.

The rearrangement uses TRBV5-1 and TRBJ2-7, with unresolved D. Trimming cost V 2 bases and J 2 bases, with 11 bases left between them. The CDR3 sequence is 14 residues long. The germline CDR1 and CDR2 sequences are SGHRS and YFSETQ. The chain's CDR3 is CASSFRAQTYEQYF. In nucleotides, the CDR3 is TGCGCCAGCAGCTTTCGTGCCCAAACCTACGAGCAGTACTTC.